These 15 T cell receptor beta chains came from one sample sequenced in a study of beta chain features in type 1 diabetes. The authors reverse transcribed all of the isolated RNA, so sequencing captured expressed TCRB transcripts. The protocol was immunoSEQ multiplex PCR, while the TCRdb copy is restricted to in-frame clones and leaves out a portion. Found here are approximately 120,000 clones, almost 40% of them singletons; the top ten hold approximately 0.065%. Sequenced sample: stem cell memory CD4+ T cells from blood. Source of these receptors: a woman under 30 in good health.

V usage is TRBV6-4 and J usage is TRBJ2-3, with TRBD2 matching 7 bases. This CDR3 comprises 16 residues. Germline CDR1 reads MRHNA; CDR2 reads SNTAGT. Trimming cost V 3 bases and J 0 bases; bases outside gene matches: 6. The CDR3 region is CASSEGGSGSTDTQYF. In nucleotides, the CDR3 is TGTGCCAGCAGTGAAGGTGGTAGCGGGAGCACAGATACGCAGTATTTT.

This chain connects TRBV9 to TRBJ2-1; 7 nucleotides line up with TRBD2. Germline V gene sequence: CDR1 SGDLS, CDR2 YYNGEE. J was trimmed by 1 base and V by 0 bases; bases with no gene match: 4. The CDR3 is 16 amino acids. CDR3 sequence (DNA): TGTGCCAGCAGCGTAGTACCTAGCGGTTCCTACAATGAGCAGTTCTTC. It translates to CASSVVPSGSYNEQFF. The full variable domain, in which reference TRBV9 and TRBJ2-1 provide the parts outside the CDR3, is DSGVTQTPKHLITATGQRVTLRCSPRSGDLSVYWYQQSLDQGLQFLIQYYNGEERAKGNILERFSAQQFPDLHSELNLSSLELGDSALYFCASSVVPSGSYNEQFFGPGTRLTVL.

The V call is TRBV5-1, the J call TRBJ2-1; 7 bases match TRBD2. Per germline, CDR1 SGHRS and CDR2 YFSETQ. The CDR3 runs to 15 residues. With V trimmed by 3 bases and J by 2 bases, 5 bases remained unmatched. The CDR3 is CASSSTSVAYNEQFF. In DNA form, the CDR3 reads TGCGCCAGCAGCTCTACTAGCGTCGCCTACAATGAGCAGTTCTTC.

This clone has only a few counts. J is TRBJ2-7 and V is TRBV28, with D perhaps TRBD1 (5 bases). CDR1 MDHEN and CDR2 SYDVKM come from the germline V gene. Trimming took 10 bases from V and 1 from J, leaving 20 bases between them. The CDR3 length is 15 residues. Here the CDR3 reads CATWGAQLFSYEQYF. As DNA, the CDR3 is TGTGCCACCTGGGGCGCACAGCTATTTTCCTACGAGCAGTACTTC. Full variable domain (outside the CDR3, taken from reference TRBV28 and TRBJ2-7): DVKVTQSSRYLVKRTGEKVFLECVQDMDHENMFWYRQDPGLGLRLIYFSYDVKMKEKGDIPEGYSVSREKKERFSLILESASTNQTSMYLCATWGAQLFSYEQYFGPGTRLTVT.

This clone was detected a few times. The rearrangement links TRBV28 to TRBJ2-3; the match to TRBD2 covers 9 bases. The CDR3 spans 16 residues. The trim removed 3 bases at V and 1 base at J, leaving 5 bases unmatched. Looked up from germline, CDR1 is MDHEN and CDR2 is SYDVKM. The CDR3 nucleotides read TGTGCCAGCAGTTTGGTCAGACTAGCGGGCACAGATACGCAGTATTTT. Amino acid sequence: CASSLVRLAGTDTQYF.

This clone has more than one count but fewer than ten. V and J are TRBV4-3 and TRBJ2-3; 7 bases fit TRBD2. V gave up 1 base and J gave up 4 bases; unmatched junction bases: 8. Germline CDR1 and CDR2: LGHNA and YSLEER. CDR3 size: 16 residues. CDR3 DNA: TGCGCCAGCAGCCAAGGCGGCGGGGGAATTGCAGATACGCAGTATTTT. Amino acids: CASSQGGGGIADTQYF.

The V and J genes are TRBV11-2 and TRBJ2-3; 8 bases are a match to TRBD2. There are 15 residues in the CDR3. Looked up from germline, CDR1 is SGHAT and CDR2 is FQNNGV. The junction had 7 bases not matched to a gene; V was cut back by 4 bases and J by 4 bases. CDR3 DNA sequence: TGTGCCAGCAGCTCAGGGAGCGGGAGTGCAGATACGCAGTATTTT. Residues: CASSSGSGSADTQYF. Drawing the rest from reference TRBV11-2 and TRBJ2-3, the complete variable domain is EAGVAQSPRYKIIEKRQSVAFWCNPISGHATLYWYQQILGQGPKLLIQFQNNGVVDDSQLPKDRFSAERLKGVDSTLKIQPAKLEDSAVYLCASSSGSGSADTQYFGPGTRLTVL.

The chain has TRBV6-5 and TRBJ2-7; TRBD2 matches at 10 bases. This CDR3 is 12 amino acids long. The germline CDR1 and CDR2 sequences are MNHEY and SVGAGI. J was trimmed by 4 bases and V by 7 bases; bases with no gene match: 1. DNA for the CDR3: TGTGCCAGCATGACTAGCGGGTACGAGCAGTACTTC. The encoded protein is CASMTSGYEQYF.

V usage is TRBV5-4 and J usage is TRBJ2-5; 11 bases agree with TRBD2. Germline lookup yields CDR1 SGHNT and CDR2 YYREEE (reference sequence). Trimming removed 4 bases from V and 3 bases from J; junction bases left unmatched: 2. The CDR3 runs to 14 residues. The CDR3 region is CASSPGLAEETQYF. The CDR3, as DNA: TGTGCCAGCAGCCCGGGACTAGCGGAAGAGACCCAGTACTTC.

The V gene is TRBV5-1, the J gene TRBJ1-2; D remains unclear. The CDR3 contains 12 residues. Germline assignment: CDR1 SGHRS and CDR2 YFSETQ. Trimming cost V 0 bases and J 6 bases, with 6 bases left between them. This CDR3 reads CASSLGLDGYTF. CDR3 in DNA: TGCGCCAGCAGCTTGGGACTGGATGGCTACACCTTC.

The V gene is TRBV5-6, the J gene TRBJ1-3; the D gene is possibly TRBD1 (6 bases). Per the germline V gene, CDR1 is SGHDT and CDR2 is YYEEEE. The V end was cut by 2 bases, the J end by 2 bases, with 14 bases between. This CDR3 is built from 16 residues. CDR3 protein: CASSLRAGAAGNTIYF. DNA of the CDR3: TGTGCCAGCAGCTTAAGGGCGGGGGCCGCTGGAAACACCATATATTTT.

The chain is built from TRBV5-6 and TRBJ2-3; D is ambiguous. The CDR3 is made up of 15 amino acids. Trimming cost V 4 bases and J 2 bases, with 14 bases left between them. Per germline, CDR1 SGHDT and CDR2 YYEEEE. The CDR3 region is CASSPSLRVTDTQYF. The CDR3 region has the DNA TGTGCCAGCAGCCCGTCCCTCCGGGTCACAGATACGCAGTATTTT.

The gene calls are TRBV28 and TRBJ2-1, with a weak D call TRBD2 (7 bases). Germline V gene data show CDR1 as MDHEN and CDR2 as SYDVKM. The CDR3 totals 15 residues. The V end was cut by 4 bases, the J end by 1 base, with 11 bases between. The CDR3 nucleotides read TGTGCCAGCAGTTGGGGAGGGGGGTCCTACAATGAGCAGTTCTTC. Residues: CASSWGGGSYNEQFF.

CDR3 in amino acids: CASSPLGQEGETQYF. In DNA, the CDR3 is TGTGCCAGCTCACCACTTGGGCAGGAGGGGGAGACCCAGTACTTC. This chain uses TRBV18 with TRBJ2-5, with D perhaps matching TRBD2 (6 bases). The CDR3 contains 15 residues. V was cut by 1 base and J by 5 bases, with 14 bases left in between. Germline V gives CDR1 KGHSH, CDR2 LQKENI.

The chain carries TRBV28 and TRBJ1-5; D possibly corresponds to TRBD1 (6 bases). Trimming left V 5 bases short and J 2 bases short, with 16 bases between. CDR1 is MDHEN, CDR2 SYDVKM, per germline. The CDR3 spans 16 residues. In DNA form, the CDR3 reads TGTGCCAGCAGTCTCAGGGGTTTCGAAGGCAATCAGCCCCAGCATTTT. It specifies CASSLRGFEGNQPQHF.